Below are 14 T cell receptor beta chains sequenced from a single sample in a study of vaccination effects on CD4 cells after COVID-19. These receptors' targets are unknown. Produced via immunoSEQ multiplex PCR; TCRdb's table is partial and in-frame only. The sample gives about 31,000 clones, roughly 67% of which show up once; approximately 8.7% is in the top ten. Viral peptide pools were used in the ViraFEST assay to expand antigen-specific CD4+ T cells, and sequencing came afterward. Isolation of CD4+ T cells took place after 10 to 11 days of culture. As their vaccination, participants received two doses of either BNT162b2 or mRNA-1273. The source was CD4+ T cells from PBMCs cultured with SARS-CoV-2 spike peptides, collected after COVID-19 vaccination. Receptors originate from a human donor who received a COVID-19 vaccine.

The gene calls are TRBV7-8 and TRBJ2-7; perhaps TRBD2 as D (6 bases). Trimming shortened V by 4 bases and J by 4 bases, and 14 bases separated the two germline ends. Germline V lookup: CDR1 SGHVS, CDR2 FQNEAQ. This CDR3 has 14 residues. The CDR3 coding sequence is TGTGCCAGCAGCTCTCACGGGACTGAATACGAGCAGTACTTC. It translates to CASSSHGTEYEQYF.

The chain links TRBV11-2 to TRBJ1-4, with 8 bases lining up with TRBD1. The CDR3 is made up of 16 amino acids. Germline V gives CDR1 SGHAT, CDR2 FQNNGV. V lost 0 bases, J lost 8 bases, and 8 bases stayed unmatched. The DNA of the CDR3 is TGTGCCAGCAGCTTAGACCACAGGGGGGGGCGAGAAAAACTGTTTTTT. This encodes CASSLDHRGGREKLFF.

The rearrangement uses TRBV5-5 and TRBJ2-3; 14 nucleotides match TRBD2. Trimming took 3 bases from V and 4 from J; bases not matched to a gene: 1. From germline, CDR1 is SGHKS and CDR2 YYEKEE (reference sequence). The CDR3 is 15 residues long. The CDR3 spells CASSSGLAGADTQYF. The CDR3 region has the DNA TGTGCCAGCAGCTCGGGACTAGCGGGAGCAGATACGCAGTATTTT.

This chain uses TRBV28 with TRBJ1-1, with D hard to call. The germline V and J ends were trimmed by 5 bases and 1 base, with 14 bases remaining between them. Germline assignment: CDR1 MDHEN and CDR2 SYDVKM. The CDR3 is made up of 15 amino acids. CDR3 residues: CASSPPTPTNTEAFF. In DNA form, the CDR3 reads TGTGCCAGCAGTCCGCCGACACCGACGAACACTGAAGCTTTCTTT.

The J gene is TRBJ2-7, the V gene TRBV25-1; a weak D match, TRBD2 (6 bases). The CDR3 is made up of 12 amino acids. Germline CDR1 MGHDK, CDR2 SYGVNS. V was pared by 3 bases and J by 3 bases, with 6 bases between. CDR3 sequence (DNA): TGTGCCAGCAGTGAGGGGGGCTACGAGCAGTACTTC. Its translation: CASSEGGYEQYF.

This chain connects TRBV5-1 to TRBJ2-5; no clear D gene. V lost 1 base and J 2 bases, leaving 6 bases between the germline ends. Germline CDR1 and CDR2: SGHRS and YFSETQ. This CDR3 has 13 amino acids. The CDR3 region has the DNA TGCGCCAGCAGCTTGTTTACGCAAGAGACCCAGTACTTC. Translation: CASSLFTQETQYF.

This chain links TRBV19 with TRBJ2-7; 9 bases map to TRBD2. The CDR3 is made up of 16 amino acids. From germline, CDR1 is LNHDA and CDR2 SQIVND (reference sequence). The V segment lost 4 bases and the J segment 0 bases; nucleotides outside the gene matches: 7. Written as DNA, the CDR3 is TGTGCCAGTAGTACCCACTATAGCGGGAGCTCCTACGAGCAGTACTTC. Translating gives CASSTHYSGSSYEQYF.

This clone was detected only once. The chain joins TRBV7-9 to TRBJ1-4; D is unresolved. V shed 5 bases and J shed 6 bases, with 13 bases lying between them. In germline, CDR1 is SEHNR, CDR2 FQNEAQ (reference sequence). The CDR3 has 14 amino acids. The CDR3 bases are TGTGCCAGCAGCAGCAGAGGTTTGGATGAAAAACTGTTTTTT. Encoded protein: CASSSRGLDEKLFF.

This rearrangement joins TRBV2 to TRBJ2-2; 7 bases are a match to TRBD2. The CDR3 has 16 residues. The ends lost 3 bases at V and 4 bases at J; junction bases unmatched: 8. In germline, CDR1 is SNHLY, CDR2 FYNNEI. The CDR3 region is CASSDSVGGSTGELFF. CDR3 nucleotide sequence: TGTGCCAGCAGTGATTCAGTCGGGGGGAGCACCGGGGAGCTGTTTTTT.

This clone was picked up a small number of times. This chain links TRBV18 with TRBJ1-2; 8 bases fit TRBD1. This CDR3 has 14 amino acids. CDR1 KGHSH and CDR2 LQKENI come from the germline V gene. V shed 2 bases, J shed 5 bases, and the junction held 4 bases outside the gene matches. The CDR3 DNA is TGTGCCAGCTCACCAAGGACAGGGACGTATGGCTACACCTTC. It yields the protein CASSPRTGTYGYTF.

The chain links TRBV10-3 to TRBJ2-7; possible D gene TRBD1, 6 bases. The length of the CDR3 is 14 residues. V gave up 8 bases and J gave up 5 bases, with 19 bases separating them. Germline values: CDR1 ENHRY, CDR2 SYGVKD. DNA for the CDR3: TGTGCCATCCGGGATGGCACAGGGCGCGACGAGCAGTACTTC. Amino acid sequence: CAIRDGTGRDEQYF.

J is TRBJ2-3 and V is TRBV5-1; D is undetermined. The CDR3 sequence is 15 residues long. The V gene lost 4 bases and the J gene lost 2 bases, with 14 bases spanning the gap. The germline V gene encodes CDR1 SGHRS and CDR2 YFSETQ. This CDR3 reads CASSQHEPDTDTQYF. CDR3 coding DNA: TGCGCCAGCAGCCAGCACGAACCTGACACAGATACGCAGTATTTT.

CDR3 bases: TGTGCCAGCTCTTCCCTTTTGAACACTGAAGCTTTCTTT. Protein: CASSSLLNTEAFF. V and J are TRBV7-9 and TRBJ1-1; D is ambiguous. The V gene's germline CDR1 is SEHNR and CDR2 FQNEAQ (reference sequence). The CDR3 spans 13 residues. V shed 8 bases and J shed 0 bases, with 10 bases lying between them.

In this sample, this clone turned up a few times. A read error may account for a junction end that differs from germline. CDR3 nucleotide sequence: TGTGCCAGCAGCATAGCGGACCTCACAGATACGCAGTATTTT. This translates into CASSIADLTDTQYF. J is TRBJ2-3 and V is TRBV7-2, with a tentative D call TRBD2 (6 bases). The CDR3 is 14 amino acids. Germline lookup yields CDR1 SGHTA and CDR2 FQGNSA.